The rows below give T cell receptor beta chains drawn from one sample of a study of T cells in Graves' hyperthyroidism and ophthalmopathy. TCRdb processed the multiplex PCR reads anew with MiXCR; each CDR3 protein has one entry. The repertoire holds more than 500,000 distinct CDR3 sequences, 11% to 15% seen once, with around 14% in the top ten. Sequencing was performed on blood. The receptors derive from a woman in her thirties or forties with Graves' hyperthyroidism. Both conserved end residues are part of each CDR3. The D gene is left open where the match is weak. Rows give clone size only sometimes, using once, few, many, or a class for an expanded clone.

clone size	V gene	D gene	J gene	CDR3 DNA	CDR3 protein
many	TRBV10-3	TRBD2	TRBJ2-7	TGTGCCATCAGTGAGTCACGGACTAGCGGGGGCTACGAGCAGTACTTC	CAISESRTSGGYEQYF
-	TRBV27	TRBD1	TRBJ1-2	TGTGCCAGCAGGACAGGGGGCGCCTATGGCTACACCTTC	CASRTGGAYGYTF
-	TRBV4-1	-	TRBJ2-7	TGCGCCAGCAGCCAACAGGGAAACTACGAGCAGTACTTC	CASSQQGNYEQYF
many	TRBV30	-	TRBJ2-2	TGTGCCTGGAGCGTCGGGACTCTGAACACCGGGGAGCTGTTTTTT	CAWSVGTLNTGELFF
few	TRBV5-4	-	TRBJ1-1	TGTGCCAGCAGCTGGGCCTCGGGCGTAGGAGCTTTCTTT	CASSWASGVGAFF
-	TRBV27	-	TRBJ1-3	TGTGCCAGCAGTGTAGACGGCTCTCGTGTTGGAAACACCATATATTTT	CASSVDGSRVGNTIYF
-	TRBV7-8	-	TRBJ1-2	TGTGCCAGCAGCTTAGTACGGGGCGACTATGGCTACACCTTC	CASSLVRGDYGYTF
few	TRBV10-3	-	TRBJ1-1	TGTGCCATCAGTCTTTCGGGAACTGAAGCTTTCTTT	CAISLSGTEAFF
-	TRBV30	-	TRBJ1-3	TGTGCCTGGAGTGTTCCCGGTAGTGGAAACACCATATATTTT	CAWSVPGSGNTIYF
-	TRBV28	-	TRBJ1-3	TGTGCCAGCAAACTACGGGGGGTCTCTGGAAACACCATATATTTT	CASKLRGVSGNTIYF
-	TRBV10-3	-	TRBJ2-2	TGTGCCATCAGTGGTGGGAACTTCGGGGAGCTGTTTTTT	CAISGGNFGELFF
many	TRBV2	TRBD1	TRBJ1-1	TGTGCCAGCAAATTACAGGGGGGGAACACTGAAGCTTTCTTT	CASKLQGGNTEAFF
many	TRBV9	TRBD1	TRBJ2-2	TGTGCCAGCAGCCCGACAGGGGGGACCGGGGAGCTGTTTTTT	CASSPTGGTGELFF
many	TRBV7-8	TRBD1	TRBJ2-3	TGTGCCAGCAGCTTAGACACTACGACAGGGGGCAGGGATACGCAGTATTTT	CASSLDTTTGGRDTQYF
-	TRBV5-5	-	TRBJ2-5	TGTGCCAGCAGCCCGTTCACGGAAGAGACCCAGTACTTC	CASSPFTEETQYF
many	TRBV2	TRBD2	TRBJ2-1	TGTGCCAGCAGGGGGGGGGTAAGGAATGAGCAGTTCTTC	CASRGGVRNEQFF
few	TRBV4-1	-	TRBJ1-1	TGCGCCAGCAGCCAAGACCTCCGAGACAGGCCTATGAACACTGAAGCTTTCTTT	CASSQDLRDRPMNTEAFF
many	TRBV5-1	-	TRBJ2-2	TGCGCCAGCAGCCCTCCGACAGGACGGGCCACCGGGGAGCTGTTTTTT	CASSPPTGRATGELFF
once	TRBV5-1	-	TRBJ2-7	TGCGCCAGCAGCTTGGCCCCTCCCGTAGATCCCCGGAGGGCATACGAGCAGTACTTC	CASSLAPPVDPRRAYEQYF
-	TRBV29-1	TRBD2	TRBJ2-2	TGCAGCGTTGAAGGGGGGGGGGCGAACACCGGGGAGCTGTTTTTT	CSVEGGGANTGELFF
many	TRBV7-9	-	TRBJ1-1	TGTGCCAGCACATTGTACAGCTGGGGGACTAACACTGAAGCTTTCTTT	CASTLYSWGTNTEAFF
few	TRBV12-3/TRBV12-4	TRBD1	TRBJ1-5	TGTGCAATTGGACAGGGTAATCAGCCCCAGCATTTT	CAIGQGNQPQHF
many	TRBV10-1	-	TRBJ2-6	TGCGCCAGCAGAGATGGACTGATCTCTGGGGCCAACGTCCTGACTTTC	CASRDGLISGANVLTF
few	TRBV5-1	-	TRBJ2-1	TGCGCCAGCAGCTTGGGTGGACAGTACAATAAGCAGTTCTTC	CASSLGGQYNKQFF
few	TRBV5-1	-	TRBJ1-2	TGCGCCAGCAGCTTGGAGGGGGAGACAGTCAACTATGGCTACACCTTC	CASSLEGETVNYGYTF
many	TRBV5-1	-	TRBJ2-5	TGCGCCAGCAGACAGGGCCTTCAAGAGACCCAGTACTTC	CASRQGLQETQYF
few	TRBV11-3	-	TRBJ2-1	TGTGCCAGCAGCTTAGGTAGGGTTTCCAATGAGCAGTTCTTC	CASSLGRVSNEQFF
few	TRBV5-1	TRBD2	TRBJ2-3	TGCGCCAGCAGCTTGGCGACTAGCGGGGGAACAGATACGCAGTATTTT	CASSLATSGGTDTQYF
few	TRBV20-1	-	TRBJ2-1	TGCAGTGCAACTCTAGCCTCCTACAATGAGCAGTTCTTC	CSATLASYNEQFF
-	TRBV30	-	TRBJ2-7	TGTGCCTCAATACGGGGGTCCTACGAGCAGTACTTC	CASIRGSYEQYF
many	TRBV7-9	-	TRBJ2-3	TGTGCCAGCAGCTTAGGGGCATCTGATACGCAGTATTTT	CASSLGASDTQYF
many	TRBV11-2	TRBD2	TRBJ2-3	TGTGCCAGCAGGATGCCCGGGGGGGGTGGCCAGTATTTT	CASRMPGGGGQYF
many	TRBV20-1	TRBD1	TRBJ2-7	TGCAGTGGACGTTTGGGACAGTCACCCTACGAGCAGTACTTC	CSGRLGQSPYEQYF
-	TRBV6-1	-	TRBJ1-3	TGTGCCAGCAGCCCCAGGAGGGGCTCTGGAAACACCATATATTTT	CASSPRRGSGNTIYF
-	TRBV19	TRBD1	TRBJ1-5	TGTGCCAGTAGTATAGATGGGACAGCTAATCAGCCCCAGCATTTT	CASSIDGTANQPQHF
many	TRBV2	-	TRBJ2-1	TGTGCCAGCAGTACGATACTAGTGGACAATGAGCAGTTCTTC	CASSTILVDNEQFF
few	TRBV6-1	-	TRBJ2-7	TGTGCCAGCAGTGTTGGTGGTGTCGAGCAGTACTTC	CASSVGGVEQYF
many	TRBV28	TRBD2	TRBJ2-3	TGTGCCAGCAGTCCCCGACTAGCCCAAGACGCAGATACGCAGTATTTT	CASSPRLAQDADTQYF
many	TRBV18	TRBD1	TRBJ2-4	TGTGCCAGCTCGCAGGGGGCGTGGGACATTCAGTACTTC	CASSQGAWDIQYF
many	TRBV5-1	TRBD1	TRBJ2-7	TGCGCCAGCAGCTTGGCAACAGGGGCCGCCTACGAGCAGTACTTC	CASSLATGAAYEQYF
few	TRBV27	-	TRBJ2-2	TGTGCCAGCAAACACCACCCCAGGACTACCCCTTCCGGGGAGCTGTTTTTT	CASKHHPRTTPSGELFF
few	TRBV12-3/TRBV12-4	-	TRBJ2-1	TGTGCCAGCAGCGGGGGACAGCTTTACAATGAGCAGTTCTTC	CASSGGQLYNEQFF
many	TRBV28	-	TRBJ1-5	TGTGCCAGCAGTTTCCCCGGGGGCAATCAGCCCCAGCATTTT	CASSFPGGNQPQHF
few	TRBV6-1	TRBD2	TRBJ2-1	TGTGCCAGCAGTAATTTCTCCCCCGGGACTAGCGGGAGACGCAATGAGCAGTTCTTC	CASSNFSPGTSGRRNEQFF
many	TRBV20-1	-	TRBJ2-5	TGCAGTGCCACGATAGGGGGAATATTCGAGACCCAGTACTTC	CSATIGGIFETQYF
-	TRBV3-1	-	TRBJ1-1	TGTGCCAGCGGCGATTTACAGGGACGTTACACTGAAGCTTTCTTT	CASGDLQGRYTEAFF
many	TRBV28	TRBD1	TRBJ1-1	TGTGCCAGCAGTCCCGGACAGGGGGTAGTAACTGAAGCTTTCTTT	CASSPGQGVVTEAFF
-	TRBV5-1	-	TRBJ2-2	TGCGCCAGCACCACCGACGAGGGTAACACCGGGGAGCTGTTTTTT	CASTTDEGNTGELFF
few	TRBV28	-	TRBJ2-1	TGTGCCAGCAGCCAGGACAGTGTTCCCTACAATGAGCAGTTCTTC	CASSQDSVPYNEQFF
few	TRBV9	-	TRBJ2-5	TGTGCCAGCAGCGTAGATGGGAACCCAGACGAGACCCAGTACTTC	CASSVDGNPDETQYF
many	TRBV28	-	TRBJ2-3	TGTGCCAGCAGTTTTATTCAGGACAGATTAAGAGATACGCAGTATTTT	CASSFIQDRLRDTQYF
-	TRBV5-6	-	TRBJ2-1	TGTGCCAGCAGCTTGGGGTGGGGACACAACAATGAGCAGTTCTTC	CASSLGWGHNNEQFF
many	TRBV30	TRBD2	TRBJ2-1	TGTGCCTGGAGTCAACTAGCGGGAGGTATTGAGCAGTTCTTC	CAWSQLAGGIEQFF